These 11 T cell receptor beta chains came from one sample sequenced in a study of shared clonotypes between healthy human individuals. The assay was immunoSEQ multiplex PCR, and TCRdb's table has in-frame clones only and misses some. The table records about 2,200,000 clones, about 92% of them present only once. Naive CD8 isolation took CD45RO-negative cells positively selected for CCR7 and excluded terminally differentiated effector memory CD45RA+ cells. The sequenced sample was naive CD8+ T cells from PBMCs. The source is a man younger than 35 in good health. Some clones in this sample may be carry-over from other donors' samples.

The chain uses TRBV7-9 and TRBJ1-1; possibly TRBD1 for D (6 bases). In germline, CDR1 is SEHNR, CDR2 FQNEAQ (reference sequence). This CDR3 is built from 14 residues. V dropped 6 bases and J dropped 1 base, with 12 bases sitting between them. Written as DNA, the CDR3 is TGTGCCAGCAGAGAGGACAGTCGGAACACTGAAGCTTTCTTT. This gives the protein CASREDSRNTEAFF. Full variable domain (outside the CDR3, taken from reference TRBV7-9 and TRBJ1-1): DTGVSQNPRHKITKRGQNVTFRCDPISEHNRLYWYRQTLGQGPEFLTYFQNEAQLEKSRLLSDRFSAERPKGSFSTLEIQRTEQGDSAMYLCASREDSRNTEAFFGQGTRLTVV.

This chain uses TRBV27 with TRBJ2-7; D uncertain. Germline loops: CDR1 MNHEY, CDR2 SMNVEV (reference sequence). CDR3 length equals 15 residues. Deletions cut 2 bases from V and 4 bases from J, with 15 bases between. CDR3: CASSLIHPIRYEQYF. The CDR3 region has the DNA TGTGCCAGCAGTTTAATCCACCCTATACGATACGAGCAGTACTTC.

The chain uses TRBV28 and TRBJ1-2, with D perhaps TRBD1 (6 bases). Trimming left V 6 bases short and J 6 bases short, with 14 bases between. Germline V gives CDR1 MDHEN, CDR2 SYDVKM. The CDR3 totals 13 residues. CDR3 in DNA: TGTGCCAGCAGCTCGGGGACATTAGATGGCTACACCTTC. This gives the protein CASSSGTLDGYTF.

This chain links TRBV29-1 with TRBJ2-2; no clear D. This CDR3 spans 12 amino acids. Germline assignment: CDR1 SQVTM and CDR2 ANQGSEA. The V and J ends lost 5 bases and 6 bases respectively, with 10 bases between them. The CDR3 nucleotides are TGCAGCGTTTTGCAGGCGCCCGGGGAGCTGTTTTTT. Its translation is CSVLQAPGELFF.

The chain employs TRBV11-1 and TRBJ2-7; the D is unclear. This CDR3 comprises 14 residues. The germline V and J ends were trimmed by 5 bases and 4 bases, with 15 bases remaining between them. CDR1 SGHAT and CDR2 FQDESV come from the germline V gene (reference sequence). Here the CDR3 reads CASSASSGWYEQYF. As DNA, the CDR3 is TGTGCCAGCAGCGCTAGTTCGGGTTGGTACGAGCAGTACTTC.

The rearrangement links TRBV29-1 to TRBJ2-7; 9 nucleotides align to TRBD1. The CDR3 has 12 residues. Germline assignment: CDR1 SQVTM and CDR2 ANQGSEA. With V trimmed by 7 bases and J by 9 bases, 10 bases remained unmatched. This CDR3 reads CSAVTGTGSQYF. CDR3 nucleotides: TGCAGCGCTGTGACCGGGACAGGGTCGCAGTACTTC.

A few counts support this clone. CDR3 coding DNA: TGTGCCAGCAGCCTTCGGGACAGGGGTTACGTCGGGGAGCTGTTTTTT. Protein: CASSLRDRGYVGELFF. The V call is TRBV9, the J call TRBJ2-2, with TRBD1 identical over 10 bases. The germline CDR1 and CDR2 sequences are SGDLS and YYNGEE. Trimming removed 4 bases from V and 7 bases from J; junction bases left unmatched: 10. The CDR3 runs 16 residues.

A note on this clone: An end of the junction does not agree with germline; a read error may underlie this. The chain combines TRBV7-6 with TRBJ2-1, with D possibly matching TRBD2 (6 bases). Germline V gene sequence: CDR1 SGHVS, CDR2 FNYEAQ. The CDR3 is 13 residues long. The CDR3 protein is CASSPREPDGQIF. DNA for the CDR3: TGTGCCAGCAGCCCCCGGGAGCCCGACGGCCAAATCTTC. Together with reference TRBV7-6 and TRBJ2-1, the CDR3 gives the full variable domain: GAGVSQSPRYKVTKRGQDVALRCDPISGHVSLYWYRQALGQGPEFLTYFNYEAQQDKSGLPNDRFSAERPEGSISTLTIQRTEQRDSAMYRCASSPREPDGQIFGPGTRLTVL.

This sequence joins TRBV29-1 and TRBJ1-5; D possibly corresponds to TRBD1 (5 bases). The CDR3 consists of 13 residues. Germline V gives CDR1 SQVTM, CDR2 ANQGSEA. Trimming took 4 bases from V and 2 from J, leaving 9 bases between them. The CDR3 is CSVAPGRNQPQHF. CDR3 in DNA: TGCAGCGTTGCCCCAGGGCGCAATCAGCCCCAGCATTTT.

The chain recombines TRBV11-2 with TRBJ2-7; D unresolved. The CDR3 loop spans 11 amino acids. Germline V CDR1 and CDR2: SGHAT, FQNNGV. The V and J ends lost 7 bases and 5 bases respectively, with 9 bases between them. CDR3 sequence reads: CASTEGHEQYF. Written as DNA, the CDR3 is TGTGCCAGCACCGAAGGACACGAGCAGTACTTC.

The chain combines TRBV28 with TRBJ2-7, with 10 nucleotides matching TRBD1. This CDR3 comprises 15 residues. The trim removed 3 bases at V and 2 bases at J, leaving 4 bases unmatched. Germline V gene sequence: CDR1 MDHEN, CDR2 SYDVKM. The CDR3 DNA reads as TGTGCCAGCAGTTTTTTCGGACAGGGGGCCTACGAGCAGTACTTC. This translates into CASSFFGQGAYEQYF.